The present entry profiles one T cell receptor beta chain with its context. Its target is unknown. This specimen belongs to a study of PD-1 blockade in classical Hodgkin lymphoma. Whole-study findings and limits: Complete responders showed a baseline diversity that resembled the diversity of newly diagnosed patients. Exclusion was applied to patients who started nivolumab under 1 year after ASCT.

The assay was immunoSEQ multiplex PCR, and TCRdb's table has in-frame clones only and misses some. The sample holds over 15,000 clones; roughly 85% are singletons and the top ten take roughly 13%. The time point denotes: cycle 4 day 1 (C4D1), after 6 weeks of nivolumab. All trial patients relapsed after autologous stem cell transplantation. Best responses fell into complete response, partial response or progressive disease. Trimming removed 0 bases at V and 10 bases at J, with 12 bases between. The CDR3 has 14 amino acids. Looked up from germline, CDR1 is MNHEY and CDR2 is SVGAGI. This TCR was sampled from a human donor with classical Hodgkin lymphoma. The sequences come from peripheral blood mononuclear cells (PBMCs), collected before the fourth cycle of nivolumab. The V gene is TRBV6-5, the J gene TRBJ2-2; D possibly corresponds to TRBD2 (7 bases). The CDR3 nucleotides are TGTGCCAGCAGTTACTCGAGGGAGGGGGAGGAGCTGTTTTTT. This translates into CASSYSREGEELFF.